This TCR beta chain was found in a study of regulatory T cells in long-lasting Graves disease. CDR3-region Arm-PCR and iRepertoire HTBI primers produced the TCR beta libraries. TCRdb passed the multiplex PCR reads through MiXCR, listing each CDR3 protein once. The profile shows about 530,000 distinct CDR3 sequences, roughly 16% of them singletons. V lost 6 bases and J lost 3, with 12 bases in between. The V gene's germline CDR1 is SGHAT and CDR2 FQDESV (reference sequence). This CDR3 is built from 13 residues. Noted time point: newly diagnosed GD, antithyroid drugs for less than 3 months. Scientists built the TCR library using RNA that was extracted from PBMCs. In this sample, this clonotype turned up many times. A further study also used this sample, focusing on T cells in Graves' hyperthyroidism and ophthalmopathy. As reported in that work: The hyperthyroidism patients had all been newly diagnosed, and their disease duration was under 2 months. Their ages ranged from 18 to 65 years. Researchers report that a 13 V-J model separated ophthalmopathy from stable hyperthyroidism.

The specimen was peripheral blood mononuclear cells (PBMCs), collected at new diagnosis, from a patient treated with antithyroid drugs. The chain recombines TRBV11-1 with TRBJ2-7; D is ambiguous. The sequence was obtained from a woman in her forties or fifties with Graves disease. This CDR3 reads CASRPSGHYEQYF. Here the CDR3 DNA reads TGTGCCAGCAGGCCCTCGGGCCACTACGAGCAGTACTTC.